These 26 T cell receptor beta chains came from one sample sequenced in a study of blood T cell repertoires in COVID-19. Sequenced by immunoSEQ multiplex PCR; TCRdb stores in-frame clones only, minus some. The sample has around 80,000 clones; around 79% are singletons. The sequenced sample was peripheral blood. The receptors originated from an elderly man with acute or convalescent COVID-19.

This chain links TRBV27 with TRBJ2-1; 8 bases fit TRBD1. CDR1 is MNHEY and CDR2 is SMNVEV in the germline V gene (reference sequence). The ends lost 5 bases at V and 0 bases at J; junction bases unmatched: 3. The CDR3 length is 15 residues. The CDR3 nucleotides are TGTGCCAGCAGTCCCGGACAGGGCTCCTACAATGAGCAGTTCTTC. The encoded protein is CASSPGQGSYNEQFF.

V is TRBV6-5 and J is TRBJ1-3, with 9 bases lining up with TRBD1. Germline assignment: CDR1 MNHEY and CDR2 SVGAGI. The length of the CDR3 is 16 residues. V shed 4 bases and J 3 bases; nucleotides not matched to a gene: 7. DNA for the CDR3: TGTGCCAGCAGTTCCCAGACAGGGGGGTTTGGAAACACCATATATTTT. Translating gives CASSSQTGGFGNTIYF.

The chain has TRBV2 and TRBJ2-5; TRBD2 matches at 8 bases. V shed 6 bases and J 5 bases; nucleotides not matched to a gene: 11. Germline V gene lookup returns CDR1 SNHLY and CDR2 FYNNEI. The CDR3 runs to 15 residues. The CDR3 coding sequence is TGTGCCAGCAGGGAACGGGGGGGTGACGCCGAGACCCAGTACTTC. It yields the protein CASRERGGDAETQYF.

This clone was counted once. The gene calls are TRBV6-5 and TRBJ1-2, with D tentatively TRBD1 (6 bases). The germline V gene encodes CDR1 MNHEY and CDR2 SVGAGI. Trimming stripped 6 bases from V and 6 bases from J, with 14 bases between. This CDR3 has 13 amino acids. The CDR3 loop reads CASRPDSEHGYTF. CDR3 DNA: TGTGCCAGCAGGCCGGACAGTGAGCATGGCTACACCTTC.

The V gene is TRBV18, the J gene TRBJ2-7; 8 bases line up with TRBD2. The germline V gene has CDR1 KGHSH and CDR2 LQKENI. The CDR3 is 14 amino acids. The J segment lost 4 bases and the V segment lost 2 bases, leaving 4 bases of the junction unmatched. The CDR3: CASSPTSGDYEQYF. In DNA form, the CDR3 reads TGTGCCAGCTCACCAACTAGCGGCGATTACGAGCAGTACTTC.

The chain has TRBV11-2 and TRBJ1-1; a possible D gene is TRBD1 (6 bases). Germline assignment: CDR1 SGHAT and CDR2 FQNNGV. V was clipped by 4 bases and J by 4 bases, with 10 bases between them. This CDR3 region has 13 residues. The chain's CDR3 is CASSSRGRTEAFF. The CDR3 bases are TGTGCCAGCAGCTCCAGGGGTCGCACTGAAGCTTTCTTT.

This clone was seen only a few times. J is TRBJ1-2 and V is TRBV7-9; D is unclear. CDR3 length equals 14 residues. The germline V and J ends were trimmed by 3 bases and 4 bases, with 12 bases remaining between them. CDR1 and CDR2 from the germline V gene are SEHNR and FQNEAQ (reference sequence). This CDR3 reads CASSFEALIYGYTF. In nucleotides, the CDR3 is TGTGCCAGCAGCTTCGAGGCCCTAATCTATGGCTACACCTTC. Full variable domain (rest looked up from reference TRBV7-9 and TRBJ1-2): DTGVSQNPRHKITKRGQNVTFRCDPISEHNRLYWYRQTLGQGPEFLTYFQNEAQLEKSRLLSDRFSAERPKGSFSTLEIQRTEQGDSAMYLCASSFEALIYGYTFGSGTRLTVV.

This clone was seen more than once but under ten times. The rearrangement joins TRBV5-4 to TRBJ2-7; D is possibly TRBD2 (5 bases). Trimming removed 0 bases at V and 0 bases at J, with 10 bases between. This CDR3 spans 15 amino acids. The germline CDR1 and CDR2 sequences are SGHNT and YYREEE (reference sequence). This CDR3 reads CASSLGGLLSYEQYF. The CDR3 DNA is TGTGCCAGCAGCTTGGGTGGACTCCTCTCCTACGAGCAGTACTTC.

This clone came up a few times. The V gene is TRBV7-9, the J gene TRBJ1-1; TRBD1 might be the D (6 bases). The CDR3 is 14 residues long. From germline, CDR1 is SEHNR and CDR2 FQNEAQ (reference sequence). Trimming shortened V by 4 bases and J by 1 base, and 10 bases separated the two germline ends. CDR3 nucleotides: TGTGCCAGCAGCTACCAGGGGACGAACACTGAAGCTTTCTTT. Translation: CASSYQGTNTEAFF.

This chain connects TRBV29-1 to TRBJ1-1; D is perhaps TRBD1 (5 bases). Trimming removed 6 bases from V and 5 bases from J, with 13 bases in between. Germline lookup yields CDR1 SQVTM and CDR2 ANQGSEA. The CDR3 runs to 12 residues. The chain's CDR3 is CSVQTGWTEAFF. In nucleotides, the CDR3 is TGCAGCGTACAAACAGGTTGGACTGAAGCTTTCTTT.

The CDR3 reads CASSYEEAYEQYF. CDR3 bases: TGTGCCAGCAGCTACGAAGAGGCGTATGAGCAGTACTTC. The V and J genes are TRBV5-4 and TRBJ2-7, with D uncertain. V was trimmed by 3 bases and J by 7 bases, leaving 14 bases between them. The CDR3 spans 13 residues. Per germline, CDR1 SGHNT and CDR2 YYREEE (reference sequence).

This clone was seen only once. The chain recombines TRBV25-1 with TRBJ2-3; D might be TRBD2 (5 bases). The CDR3 consists of 15 residues. The ends were cut back, 6 bases at V and 7 bases at J, with 20 bases in the middle. CDR1 is MGHDK and CDR2 is SYGVNS in the germline V gene. The CDR3 region is CASSADYGPFNTQYF. CDR3 nucleotides: TGTGCCAGCAGCGCAGACTATGGCCCCTTTAATACGCAGTATTTT.

This clone was picked up one time. V and J are TRBV5-1 and TRBJ1-2; 7 bases map to TRBD1. Per germline, CDR1 SGHRS and CDR2 YFSETQ. Trimming took 0 bases from V and 4 from J; bases not matched to a gene: 3. The CDR3 loop spans 14 amino acids. The CDR3 region has the DNA TGCGCCAGCAGCTTGGAGGGGGACAGCTATGGCTACACCTTC. Translation: CASSLEGDSYGYTF.

This clone has just one count. V gene TRBV4-1 combines with J gene TRBJ1-5; the D gene is possibly TRBD1 (5 bases). Germline CDR1 is MGHRA and CDR2 is YSYEKL. The V end was cut by 0 bases, the J end by 7 bases, with 13 bases between. This CDR3 comprises 15 residues. The CDR3 here is CASSQEGGMEQPQHF. For the CDR3, the DNA is TGCGCCAGCAGCCAAGAGGGGGGGATGGAACAGCCCCAGCATTTT.

The chain has TRBV2 and TRBJ1-6, with 8 positions matching TRBD1. Trimming removed 4 bases from V and 9 bases from J; junction bases left unmatched: 5. In germline, CDR1 is SNHLY, CDR2 FYNNEI. This CDR3 is 14 amino acids long. DNA of the CDR3: TGTGCCAGCAGTGCCGGGACAGGAGGTTCACCCCTCCACTTT. This gives the protein CASSAGTGGSPLHF.

The CDR3 protein is CASSQVAGTTGELFF. In DNA, the CDR3 is TGCGCCAGCAGCCAAGTTGCAGGTACCACCGGGGAGCTGTTTTTT. This chain uses TRBV4-1 with TRBJ2-2, with D unclear. The length of the CDR3 is 15 residues. Germline CDR1 MGHRA, CDR2 YSYEKL. V lost 1 base and J lost 4, with 10 bases in between.

This clone was recorded a few times. This rearrangement joins TRBV19 to TRBJ1-4, with D possibly matching TRBD1 (6 bases). There are 14 residues in the CDR3. The germline CDR1 and CDR2 sequences are LNHDA and SQIVND (reference sequence). V lost 3 bases to trimming and J lost 7 bases, with 12 bases between them. The CDR3 DNA sequence: TGTGCCAGTAGTATCCGAAACAGGGCTGAAAAACTGTTTTTT. It encodes CASSIRNRAEKLFF.

The rearrangement joins TRBV2 to TRBJ1-6; TRBD1 aligns across 9 bases. V gave up 4 bases and J gave up 13 bases; unmatched junction bases: 11. CDR3 length equals 15 residues. Germline loops: CDR1 SNHLY, CDR2 FYNNEI. The CDR3 region is CASSVRGQGWNPLHF. The CDR3 region has the DNA TGTGCCAGCAGTGTCCGTGGACAGGGGTGGAACCCCCTCCACTTT.

The chain is built from TRBV15 and TRBJ2-2; maybe TRBD1 (5 bases). The CDR3 contains 14 residues. CDR1 and CDR2 (germline): LNHNV, YYDKDF (reference sequence). The ends were cut back, 2 bases at V and 2 bases at J, with 6 bases in the middle. CDR3 region: CATSRQGNTGELFF. The CDR3 DNA follows: TGTGCCACCAGCAGACAGGGAAACACCGGGGAGCTGTTTTTT.

This chain joins TRBV20-1 and TRBJ2-5; a weak D match, TRBD2 (7 bases). V lost 3 bases and J 2 bases, leaving 22 bases between the germline ends. The CDR3 is 17 residues long. CDR1 and CDR2 from the germline V gene are DFQATT and SNEGSKA (reference sequence). DNA of the CDR3: TGCAGTGCTAGTTCCCTCCGTAGGGGGGGTCAACAAGAGACCCAGTACTTC. Amino acids: CSASSLRRGGQQETQYF.

The V and J genes are TRBV2 and TRBJ2-1; D might be TRBD1 (5 bases). The germline gives CDR1 SNHLY, CDR2 FYNNEI. The CDR3 contains 14 residues. Trimming cost V 4 bases and J 7 bases, with 14 bases left between them. The chain's CDR3 is CASSGQTTMNEQFF. The CDR3 region has the DNA TGTGCCAGCAGTGGACAGACAACGATGAATGAGCAGTTCTTC. The full variable domain, rest sourced from reference TRBV2 and TRBJ2-1, is EPEVTQTPSHQVTQMGQEVILRCVPISNHLYFYWYRQILGQKVEFLVSFYNNEISEKSEIFDDQFSVERPDGSNFTLKIRSTKLEDSAMYFCASSGQTTMNEQFFGPGTRLTVL.

The gene calls are TRBV29-1 and TRBJ2-3, with D maybe TRBD1 (5 bases). Per the germline V gene, CDR1 is SQVTM and CDR2 is ANQGSEA. Trimming left V 4 bases short and J 0 bases short, with 5 bases between. The CDR3 covers 12 residues. CDR3 bases: TGCAGCGTTGGACAGAGCACAGATACGCAGTATTTT. Its translation is CSVGQSTDTQYF.

The chain recombines TRBV5-1 with TRBJ1-1; weak D call: TRBD1 (5 bases). Trimming left V 5 bases short and J 5 bases short, with 13 bases between. Per the germline V gene, CDR1 is SGHRS and CDR2 is YFSETQ. The CDR3 extends over 13 amino acids. The CDR3 DNA reads TGCGCCAGCAGAGGGGTGGTAGGGACTGAAGCTTTCTTT. Protein product: CASRGVVGTEAFF. Together with reference TRBV5-1 and TRBJ1-1, the CDR3 gives the full variable domain: KAGVTQTPRYLIKTRGQQVTLSCSPISGHRSVSWYQQTPGQGLQFLFEYFSETQRNKGNFPGRFSGRQFSNSRSEMNVSTLELGDSALYLCASRGVVGTEAFFGQGTRLTVV.

V gene TRBV4-1 combines with J gene TRBJ2-2, with unresolved D. The CDR3 extends over 17 amino acids. The V end was cut by 1 base, the J end by 0 bases, with 12 bases between. From germline, CDR1 is MGHRA and CDR2 YSYEKL. The CDR3 here is CASSQGHFIANTGELFF. CDR3 in DNA: TGCGCCAGCAGCCAAGGCCACTTCATCGCGAACACCGGGGAGCTGTTTTTT.

The chain recombines TRBV10-3 with TRBJ2-7, with 9 bases lining up with TRBD2. Trimming removed 6 bases from V and 1 base from J; junction bases left unmatched: 10. CDR1 and CDR2 (germline): ENHRY, SYGVKD. CDR3 length: 16 residues. For the CDR3, the DNA is TGTGCCATCAGCTATAGCGGGGGCCTCCCTTCCTACGAGCAGTACTTC. Residues: CAISYSGGLPSYEQYF.

Details on this clone: The limits of the CDR3 on the DNA are not certain, so only TCRdb's listed CDR3 is given. The chain links TRBV30 to TRBJ2-3; TRBD2, the D gene given by the table, was not confirmed from the DNA. Germline CDR1 reads GTSNPN; CDR2 reads SVGIG (reference sequence). Inclusive of both ends, the CDR3 amounts to 11 amino acids. The CDR3 here is CAWSVGGGIYF.